This T cell receptor beta chain appears in the sequencing data of a study of CD8+ T cells in alopecia areata. Treatment: oral pan-JAK inhibitor, 5-10 mg twice daily. PBMCs were stained for CD3, CD4 and CD8, and CD4+ and CD8+ T cells were sorted. This CDR3 comprises 15 residues. The V gene's germline CDR1 is LNHNV and CDR2 YYDKDF (reference sequence). Trimming cost V 3 bases and J 2 bases, with 11 bases left between them. Overall study findings and caveats: In scalp and blood, many expanded lesional clones persisted during tofacitinib. Tofacitinib produced a significant decrease in scalp clonality and in expanded CD8+ clones among the top 100. Tissue-resident alphabeta T cells belonging to normal skin likewise get sequenced within scalp specimens.

In each case, RNA was isolated and then reverse transcribed into cDNA as the sequencing template. Using immunoSEQ multiplex PCR, the repertoire was profiled, and TCRdb retains in-frame clones only, with some absent. Among under 350,000 clones listed, about 62% were seen once. In the case of this clone: Its antigen is not identified.

The chain joins TRBV15 to TRBJ1-5; D gene uncertain. This TCR derives from a human donor with alopecia areata. Sequencing used CD4+ T cells sorted from blood, obtained at week 24, from a patient treated with tofacitinib. CDR3 region: CATSSSNSGNQPQHF. For the CDR3, the DNA is TGTGCCACCAGCAGTTCCAACAGCGGCAATCAGCCCCAGCATTTT.